This record looks at one T cell receptor beta chain sequence and its context. No cognate antigen has been identified for it. Base qualities are missing; no much larger clone stands one base away. The data derive from a study of blood T cell repertoires in COVID-19 (dated by TCRdb to about 2020). In the study overall: The collaborator samples originated in the United States, Italy and Spain and spanned the acute and convalescent phases of COVID-19. Where HLA class I and class II types were available, the types were taken from metadata supplied by the sample provider, not from assay-based typing. Deeply sampled blood TCRbeta repertoires from subjects exposed to, actively infected with, or recovered from COVID-19 were included in the dataset. Samples were obtained from the ongoing ImmuneRACE study (first 160 participants) and from 1,000 to 1,500 subjects provided by 6 global collaborators. The material from the prospective study consisted of cDNA or gDNA derived from T cells, B-cell-depleted T cells, or PBMCs. The repertoires were made available in a free public database intended to serve as a resource for research on the immune response to SARS-CoV-2. Sample metadata almost always included a de-identified subject ID, COVID-19 status, age in years and sex.

The germline V gene specifies SGHDT as CDR1 and YYEEEE as CDR2. Trimming costs V 3 bases and J 4 bases, and their ends lie 20 bases apart. Including cysteine and phenylalanine, the CDR3 has 17 amino acids. The sequence is cut down to CDR3 DNA, 51 bases in frame from base 1. TCRbeta CDR3 regions were amplified from genomic DNA by means of the immunoSEQ Assay, a bias-controlled multiplex PCR. The original pipeline was this. The number of nucleated cells in each sample was estimated by amplification of reference gene primers within the assay. Sequence reads were collapsed and filtered to measure the absolute abundance of every unique TCRbeta CDR3 rearrangement. For each sample, productive Simpson clonality was calculated as the square root of Simpson's diversity index across productive rearrangements. TCRdb took over this immuneACCESS table, retaining in-frame rearrangements with V and J assigned. Such tables are incomplete; in checked studies, under half of the missing clones stem from an unresolved V gene, and the remainder is unexplained. V, J and clone size are those of that table, while D and trimming were read from the DNA. The sample yields 40,000 or so clones; approximately 92% were counted once. The top ten clonotypes cover around 12% of the sample.

The study at large found these results: The amount of clinical and demographic metadata varied by source and participant and was provided uncurated.

Collaborating institutions collected whole blood in K2EDTA tubes following their own protocols. For TCRbeta analysis, collaborators shipped samples in one of three forms: frozen whole blood, isolated PBMCs, or DNA extracted from either of those sample types. Sequenced sample: peripheral blood. The chain uses TRBV5-6 and TRBJ1-3; TRBD1 is possibly the D segment (5 matching bases). This sequence originates from a human donor in a cohort sampled during active COVID-19. The CDR3 region has the sequence CASSSLGEGRLGNTIYF. At the DNA level, the sequence is TGTGCCAGCAGCTCGCTGGGGGAGGGGCGTTTGGGAAACACCATATATTTT.